The 21 T cell receptor beta chains listed next were all sequenced from one sample in a study of neurological immune-mediated disorders. TCRdb ran MiXCR on the 5' RACE reads and lists one entry per CDR3 protein. The sample lists approximately 87,000 distinct CDR3 sequences, less than 15% occurring once. Sample: PBMCs. These receptors originate from a woman in her forties or fifties in good health.

This clonotype was counted many times. The V gene is TRBV21-1, the J gene TRBJ1-1. TRBV21-1 corresponds to a pseudogene. The CDR3 sequence is 14 residues long. CDR3: CASSKARIVHEAFF. The DNA for the CDR3 is TGTGCCAGCAGCAAAGCCAGGATCGTTCATGAAGCTTTCTTT.

This clonotype came up many times. Here the CDR3 reads CASSYSENTGELFF. CDR3 coding DNA: TGTGCCAGCAGTTATTCGGAGAACACCGGGGAGCTGTTTTTT. V gene TRBV6-5 combines with J gene TRBJ2-2, with D unresolved. Per the germline V gene, CDR1 is MNHEY and CDR2 is SVGAGI. Trimming pared 3 bases from V and 1 base from J, leaving 6 bases between. The CDR3 contains 14 residues.

This clonotype has at least ten counts. This chain connects TRBV20-1 to TRBJ1-4; perhaps TRBD1 as D (5 bases). V gave up 6 bases and J gave up 3 bases, with 17 bases separating them. The CDR3 runs to 15 residues. Germline loops: CDR1 DFQATT, CDR2 SNEGSKA (reference sequence). CDR3 amino acids: CSATNNRQSNEKLFF. The CDR3, as DNA: TGCAGTGCGACGAATAACCGACAGTCTAATGAAAAACTGTTTTTT.

The sample holds many counts of this clonotype. V is TRBV28 and J is TRBJ2-7; D call uncertain. CDR1 is MDHEN and CDR2 is SYDVKM in the germline V gene. V lost 5 bases, J lost 4 bases, and 6 bases lay in between. This CDR3 is built from 11 residues. CDR3 residues: CASSTEYEQYF. The DNA for the CDR3 is TGTGCCAGCAGTACCGAATACGAGCAGTACTTC.

As DNA, the CDR3 is TGTGCCAGCAGCCAGCACCTCACCGGGGAGCTGTTTTTT. Protein sequence: CASSQHLTGELFF. The rearrangement joins TRBV7-3 to TRBJ2-2; D unresolved. This CDR3 spans 13 amino acids. The germline V gene encodes CDR1 SGHTA and CDR2 FQGTGA. V dropped 5 bases and J dropped 4 bases, with 8 bases sitting between them. The whole variable domain, filled in from reference TRBV7-3 and TRBJ2-2, reads GAGVSQTPSNKVTEKGKYVELRCDPISGHTALYWYRQSLGQGPEFLIYFQGTGAADDSGLPNDRFFAVRPEGSVSTLKIQRTERGDSAVYLCASSQHLTGELFFGEGSRLTVL.

This clonotype was seen repeatedly, ten times or more. The rearrangement links TRBV28 to TRBJ2-4, with 7 bases fitting TRBD1. Germline values: CDR1 MDHEN, CDR2 SYDVKM. The CDR3 sequence is 15 residues long. Trimming at V came to 5 bases and at J to 2 bases, leaving 6 bases not matched to a gene. CDR3 protein: CASSIRQGTKNIQYF. The CDR3, as DNA: TGTGCCAGCAGTATACGACAGGGCACCAAAAACATTCAGTACTTC.

The sample holds a few counts of this clonotype. The V call is TRBV7-8, the J call TRBJ1-2; D is uncertain. V dropped 5 bases and J dropped 4 bases, with 17 bases sitting between them. Germline V gene sequence: CDR1 SGHVS, CDR2 FQNEAQ. The CDR3 consists of 15 residues. The CDR3 protein is CASSLLPGKTYGYTF. CDR3 nucleotide sequence: TGTGCCAGCAGCCTCTTGCCGGGGAAGACCTATGGCTACACCTTC.

This clonotype was counted many times. The V gene is TRBV5-1, the J gene TRBJ1-1; unclear D gene. Trimming shortened V by 4 bases and J by 1 base, and 11 bases separated the two germline ends. Per germline, CDR1 SGHRS and CDR2 YFSETQ. CDR3 length: 14 amino acids. CDR3 nucleotides: TGCGCCAGCAGCATTGGAGGGAAGAACACTGAAGCTTTCTTT. Its protein product is CASSIGGKNTEAFF.

This clonotype has a count of ten or more. In DNA, the CDR3 is TGTGCCATCAGTGAGGTCGGACCGAGCTCTGGAAACACCATATATTTT. It yields the protein CAISEVGPSSGNTIYF. The rearrangement links TRBV10-3 to TRBJ1-3; the D is unclear. V was cut by 2 bases and J by 0 bases, with 11 bases left in between. From germline, CDR1 is ENHRY and CDR2 SYGVKD. The length of the CDR3 is 16 residues.

This clonotype was found many times. This chain links TRBV20-1 with TRBJ2-7; 7 bases line up with TRBD2. The CDR3 is 14 residues long. Germline V lookup: CDR1 DFQATT, CDR2 SNEGSKA (reference sequence). J lost 2 bases, V lost 1 base, and 5 bases had no gene match. The CDR3 DNA is TGCAGTGCTAGAGGGGGGACTAACCCCTACGAGCAGTACTTC. Translation gives CSARGGTNPYEQYF.

This clonotype came up many times. The chain uses TRBV7-9 and TRBJ1-1; a weak D match, TRBD1 (5 bases). V was trimmed by 5 bases and J by 1 base, leaving 14 bases between them. Germline V gives CDR1 SEHNR, CDR2 FQNEAQ (reference sequence). This CDR3 spans 15 amino acids. The CDR3 DNA sequence: TGTGCCAGCAGCCCAATAGGGGCCACGAACACTGAAGCTTTCTTT. As protein: CASSPIGATNTEAFF.

The table lists this clonotype with many counts. V usage is TRBV5-1 and J usage is TRBJ2-3; D gene ambiguous. There are 15 residues in the CDR3. Per the germline V gene, CDR1 is SGHRS and CDR2 is YFSETQ. V shed 4 bases and J shed 0 bases, with 12 bases lying between them. CDR3 coding DNA: TGCGCCAGCAGCATAGTGTTCTCTAGCACAGATACGCAGTATTTT. Encoded protein: CASSIVFSSTDTQYF.

This clonotype showed up many times. J is TRBJ2-1 and V is TRBV9, with 9 bases matching TRBD2. Trimming at V came to 3 bases and at J to 0 bases, leaving 1 base not matched to a gene. Germline V CDR1 and CDR2: SGDLS, YYNGEE. The CDR3 has 15 residues. The CDR3 DNA follows: TGTGCCAGCAGCGGTAGCGGGGGCTCCTACAATGAGCAGTTCTTC. It is translated as CASSGSGGSYNEQFF.

The table lists this clonotype with many counts. The chain employs TRBV28 and TRBJ2-1; 9 bases line up with TRBD2. V dropped 4 bases and J dropped 7; count of bases not matched to a gene: 14. Germline assignment: CDR1 MDHEN and CDR2 SYDVKM. The CDR3 is 17 amino acids. The CDR3 sequence is CASSSTRGGLAVNEQFF. For the CDR3, the DNA is TGTGCCAGCAGTTCTACCAGGGGGGGACTAGCAGTAAATGAGCAGTTCTTC.

There are many counts of this clonotype. The genes are TRBV29-1 and TRBJ2-2; D gene uncertain. Trimming cost V 3 bases and J 5 bases, with 4 bases left between them. The CDR3 extends over 11 amino acids. Germline V gene lookup returns CDR1 SQVTM and CDR2 ANQGSEA. The CDR3 sequence: CSVEETGELFF. The CDR3 DNA sequence: TGCAGCGTTGAGGAAACCGGGGAGCTGTTTTTT.

This clonotype was counted many times. The chain is built from TRBV29-1 and TRBJ2-3; no reliable D call. The CDR3 runs 12 residues. The V end was cut by 3 bases, the J end by 0 bases, with 4 bases between. Germline CDR1 reads SQVTM; CDR2 reads ANQGSEA. The CDR3 DNA reads as TGCAGCGTTGACGGAAGCACAGATACGCAGTATTTT. It yields the protein CSVDGSTDTQYF.

This chain uses TRBV7-2 with TRBJ1-5, with a weak D call TRBD1 (6 bases). V was cut by 6 bases and J by 5 bases, with 17 bases left in between. Germline V CDR1 and CDR2: SGHTA, FQGNSA. The length of the CDR3 is 15 residues. As DNA, the CDR3 is TGTGCCAGCAGTTCAGAGGGGGATGGGTATCAGCCCCAGCATTTT. It is translated as CASSSEGDGYQPQHF.

This clonotype was counted many times. At one of its ends the junction is not consistent with the germline gene, which may arise from a read error. The chain employs TRBV5-1 and TRBJ2-6; D remains ambiguous. This CDR3 contains 15 residues. Germline CDR1 reads SGHRS; CDR2 reads YFSETQ. In DNA form, the CDR3 reads TGTGCCAGCAGCTTAGGCCCGTCTGGGGCCAACGTCCTGACTTTC. Residues: CASSLGPSGANVLTF.

The V gene is TRBV5-1, the J gene TRBJ2-1; 14 nucleotides line up with TRBD2. The CDR3 covers 15 residues. The ends lost 4 bases at V and 9 bases at J; junction bases unmatched: 6. CDR1 is SGHRS, CDR2 YFSETQ, per germline. This CDR3 is CASSPGLAGAVEQFF. The DNA for the CDR3 is TGCGCCAGCAGCCCGGGACTAGCGGGGGCGGTTGAGCAGTTCTTC.

This clonotype has ten or more counts. V usage is TRBV27 and J usage is TRBJ2-3; 11 bases are shared with TRBD2. J lost 1 base, V lost 6 bases, and 3 bases had no gene match. Germline assignment: CDR1 MNHEY and CDR2 SMNVEV (reference sequence). This CDR3 is built from 15 residues. The CDR3 DNA reads as TGTGCCAGCAGCCAACTAGCGGGAGGCACAGATACGCAGTATTTT. Translation gives CASSQLAGGTDTQYF.

In its sample, this clonotype was seen a few times. This chain links TRBV7-2 with TRBJ2-5; 9 bases fit TRBD1. The germline gives CDR1 SGHTA, CDR2 FQGNSA. The CDR3 totals 16 residues. Trimming took 3 bases from V and 4 from J; bases not matched to a gene: 9. This chain's CDR3 is CASSFPSGQGGETQYF. In nucleotides, the CDR3 is TGTGCCAGCAGCTTCCCCTCGGGACAGGGAGGAGAGACCCAGTACTTC.